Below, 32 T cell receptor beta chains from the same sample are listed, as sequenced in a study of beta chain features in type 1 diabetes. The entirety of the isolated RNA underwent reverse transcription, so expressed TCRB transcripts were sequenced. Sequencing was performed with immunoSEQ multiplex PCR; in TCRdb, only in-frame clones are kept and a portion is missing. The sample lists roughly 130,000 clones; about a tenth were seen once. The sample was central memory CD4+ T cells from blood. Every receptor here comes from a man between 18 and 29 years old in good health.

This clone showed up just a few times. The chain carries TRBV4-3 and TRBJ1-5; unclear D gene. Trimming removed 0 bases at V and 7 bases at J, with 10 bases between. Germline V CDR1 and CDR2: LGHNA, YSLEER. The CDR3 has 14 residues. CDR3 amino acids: CASSQEFGEQPQHF. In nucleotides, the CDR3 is TGCGCCAGCAGCCAAGAGTTTGGGGAGCAGCCCCAGCATTTT.

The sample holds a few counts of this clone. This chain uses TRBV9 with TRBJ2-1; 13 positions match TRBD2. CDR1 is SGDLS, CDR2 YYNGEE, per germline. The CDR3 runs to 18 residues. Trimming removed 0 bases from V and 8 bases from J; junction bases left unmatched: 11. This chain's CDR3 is CASSVALTSGGAGDEQFF. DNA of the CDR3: TGTGCCAGCAGCGTAGCTCTCACTAGCGGGGGGGCTGGGGATGAGCAGTTCTTC.

The CDR3 DNA reads as TGCGCCAGCAGCTTGGCGACGGCAGGGGTTAATCAGCCCCAGCATTTT. Its translation is CASSLATAGVNQPQHF. V usage is TRBV5-1 and J usage is TRBJ1-5, with D perhaps TRBD1 (6 bases). This CDR3 region has 16 residues. The germline gives CDR1 SGHRS, CDR2 YFSETQ. V lost 0 bases, J lost 4 bases, and 14 bases lay in between.

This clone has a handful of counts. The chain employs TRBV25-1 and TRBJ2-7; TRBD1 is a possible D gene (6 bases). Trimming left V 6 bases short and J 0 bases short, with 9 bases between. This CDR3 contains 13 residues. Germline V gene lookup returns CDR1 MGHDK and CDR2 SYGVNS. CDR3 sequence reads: CASSGQISYEQYF. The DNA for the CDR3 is TGTGCCAGCAGCGGACAGATCTCCTACGAGCAGTACTTC.

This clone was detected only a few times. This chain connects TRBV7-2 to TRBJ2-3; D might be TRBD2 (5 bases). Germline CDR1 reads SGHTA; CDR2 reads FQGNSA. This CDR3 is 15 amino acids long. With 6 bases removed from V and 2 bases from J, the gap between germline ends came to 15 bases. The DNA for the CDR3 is TGTGCCAGCAGGCGACTGGCGGGTACCACAGATACGCAGTATTTT. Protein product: CASRRLAGTTDTQYF.

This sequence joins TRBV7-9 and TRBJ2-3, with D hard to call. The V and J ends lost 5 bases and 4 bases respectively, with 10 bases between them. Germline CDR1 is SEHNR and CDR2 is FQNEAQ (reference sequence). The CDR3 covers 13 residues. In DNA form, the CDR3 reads TGTGCCAGCAGCCAGCGAGACCCAGATACGCAGTATTTT. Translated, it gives CASSQRDPDTQYF.

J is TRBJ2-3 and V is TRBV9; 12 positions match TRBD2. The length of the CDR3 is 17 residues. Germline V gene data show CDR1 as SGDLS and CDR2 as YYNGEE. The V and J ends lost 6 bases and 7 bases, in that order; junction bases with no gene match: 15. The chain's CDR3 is CASTPRTSGGPGNTQYF. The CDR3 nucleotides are TGTGCCAGCACCCCCCGTACTAGCGGGGGGCCGGGGAATACGCAGTATTTT. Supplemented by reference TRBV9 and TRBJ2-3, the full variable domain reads DSGVTQTPKHLITATGQRVTLRCSPRSGDLSVYWYQQSLDQGLQFLIQYYNGEERAKGNILERFSAQQFPDLHSELNLSSLELGDSALYFCASTPRTSGGPGNTQYFGPGTRLTVL.

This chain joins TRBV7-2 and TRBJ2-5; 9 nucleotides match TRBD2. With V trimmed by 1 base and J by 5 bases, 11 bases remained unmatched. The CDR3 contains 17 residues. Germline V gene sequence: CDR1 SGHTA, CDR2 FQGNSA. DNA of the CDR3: TGTGCCAGCAGCTTAGGGGTCGACAGCGGGGGGCGTGAGACCCAGTACTTC. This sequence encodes CASSLGVDSGGRETQYF.

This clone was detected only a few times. The CDR3 protein is CASSRDRGGELFF. The CDR3 DNA follows: TGTGCCAGCAGCCGGGACAGGGGGGGGGAGCTGTTTTTT. The genes are TRBV2 and TRBJ2-2; the match to TRBD1 covers 11 bases. The CDR3 loop spans 13 amino acids. V gave up 6 bases and J gave up 8 bases; unmatched junction bases: 2. From germline, CDR1 is SNHLY and CDR2 FYNNEI.

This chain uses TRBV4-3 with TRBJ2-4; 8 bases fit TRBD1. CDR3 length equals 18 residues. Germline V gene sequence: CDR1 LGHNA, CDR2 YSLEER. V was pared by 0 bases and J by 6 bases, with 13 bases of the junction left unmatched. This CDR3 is CASSQDIPRTGWTNIQYF. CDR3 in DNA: TGCGCCAGCAGCCAAGATATCCCCCGGACAGGGTGGACAAACATTCAGTACTTC.

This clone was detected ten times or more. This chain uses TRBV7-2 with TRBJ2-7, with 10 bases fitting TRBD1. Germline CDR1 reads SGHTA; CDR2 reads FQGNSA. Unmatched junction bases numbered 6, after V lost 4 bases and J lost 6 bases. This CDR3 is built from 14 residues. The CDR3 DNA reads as TGTGCCAGCAGCTGGACAGGGGGTAAAGGCGAGCAGTACTTC. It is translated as CASSWTGGKGEQYF.

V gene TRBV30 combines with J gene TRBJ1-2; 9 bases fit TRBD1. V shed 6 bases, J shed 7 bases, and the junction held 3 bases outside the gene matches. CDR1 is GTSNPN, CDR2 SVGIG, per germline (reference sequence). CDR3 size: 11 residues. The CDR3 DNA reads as TGTGCCTGCCGGACAGGGGTTGGCTACACCTTC. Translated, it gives CACRTGVGYTF.

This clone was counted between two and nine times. The CDR3 DNA sequence: TGTGCCAGCAGCAAGAACAGGGGGCAGGGTGAGCAGTTCTTC. This translates into CASSKNRGQGEQFF. The rearrangement links TRBV21-1 to TRBJ2-1; the DNA was not used to check the table's D call, TRBD1. TRBV21-1 is noted as a pseudogene. The length of the CDR3 is 14 residues.

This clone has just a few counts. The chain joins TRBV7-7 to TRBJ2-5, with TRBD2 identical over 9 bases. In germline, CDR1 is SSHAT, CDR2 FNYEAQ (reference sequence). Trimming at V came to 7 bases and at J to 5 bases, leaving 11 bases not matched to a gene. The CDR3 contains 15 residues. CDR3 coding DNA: TGTGCCAGCACCCCAGAGCGGGGGGCCTATGAGACCCAGTACTTC. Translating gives CASTPERGAYETQYF.

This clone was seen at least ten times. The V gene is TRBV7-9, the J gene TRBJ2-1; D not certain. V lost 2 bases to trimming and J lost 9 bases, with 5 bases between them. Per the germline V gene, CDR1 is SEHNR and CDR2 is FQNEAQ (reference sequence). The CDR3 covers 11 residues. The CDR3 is CASSLNREQFF. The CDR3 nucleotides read TGTGCCAGCAGCTTAAATCGTGAGCAGTTCTTC.

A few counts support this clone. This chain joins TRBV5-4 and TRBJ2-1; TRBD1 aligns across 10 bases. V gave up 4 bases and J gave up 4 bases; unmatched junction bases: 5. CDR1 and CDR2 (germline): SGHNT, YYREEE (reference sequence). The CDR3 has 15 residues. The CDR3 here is CASSKTGGAYNEQFF. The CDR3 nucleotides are TGTGCCAGCAGCAAGACAGGGGGCGCTTACAATGAGCAGTTCTTC.

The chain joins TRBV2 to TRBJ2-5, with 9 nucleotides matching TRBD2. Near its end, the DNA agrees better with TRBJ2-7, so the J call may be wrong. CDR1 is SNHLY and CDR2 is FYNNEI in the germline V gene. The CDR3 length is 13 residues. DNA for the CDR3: TGTGCCAGCAGGGGGACTAGCCTCTTCGAGCAGTACTTC. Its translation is CASRGTSLFEQYF.

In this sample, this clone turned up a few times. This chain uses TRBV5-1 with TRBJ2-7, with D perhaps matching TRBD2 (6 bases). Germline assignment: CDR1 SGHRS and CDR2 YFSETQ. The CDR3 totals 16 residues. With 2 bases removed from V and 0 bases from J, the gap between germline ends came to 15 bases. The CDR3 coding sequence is TGCGCCAGCAGCTTCGGACTAAGGGGAAGCTCCTACGAGCAGTACTTC. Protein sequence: CASSFGLRGSSYEQYF.

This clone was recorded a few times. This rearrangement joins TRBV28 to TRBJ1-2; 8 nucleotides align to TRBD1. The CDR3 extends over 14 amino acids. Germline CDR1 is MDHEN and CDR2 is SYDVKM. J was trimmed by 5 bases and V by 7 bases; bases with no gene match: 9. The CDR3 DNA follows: TGTGCCAGCATAGGACAGGGAGGTGATTATGGCTACACCTTC. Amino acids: CASIGQGGDYGYTF.

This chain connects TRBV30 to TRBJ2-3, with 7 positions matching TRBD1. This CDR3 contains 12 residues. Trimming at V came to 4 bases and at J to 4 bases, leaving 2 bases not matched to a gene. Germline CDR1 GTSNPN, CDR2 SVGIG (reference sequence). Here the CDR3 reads CAWKGAPDTQYF. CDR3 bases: TGTGCCTGGAAGGGGGCCCCAGATACGCAGTATTTT.

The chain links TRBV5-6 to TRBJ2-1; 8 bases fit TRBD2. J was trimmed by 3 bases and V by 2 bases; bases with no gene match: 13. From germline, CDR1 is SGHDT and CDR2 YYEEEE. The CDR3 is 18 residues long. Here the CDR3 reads CASSLGQIAGSFYNEQFF. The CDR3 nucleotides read TGTGCCAGCAGCTTAGGACAGATAGCGGGGTCGTTCTACAATGAGCAGTTCTTC.

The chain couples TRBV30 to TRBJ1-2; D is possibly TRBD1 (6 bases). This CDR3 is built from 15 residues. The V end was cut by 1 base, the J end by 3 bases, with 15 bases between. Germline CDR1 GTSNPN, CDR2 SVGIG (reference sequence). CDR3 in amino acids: CAWSGGGGRDYGYTF. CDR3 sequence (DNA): TGTGCCTGGAGTGGTGGCGGGGGCCGCGACTATGGCTACACCTTC. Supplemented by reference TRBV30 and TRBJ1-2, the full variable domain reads SQTIHQWPATLVQPVGSPLSLECTVEGTSNPNLYWYRQAAGRGLQLLFYSVGIGQISSEVPQNLSASRPQDRQFILSSKKLLLSDSGFYLCAWSGGGGRDYGYTFGSGTRLTVV.

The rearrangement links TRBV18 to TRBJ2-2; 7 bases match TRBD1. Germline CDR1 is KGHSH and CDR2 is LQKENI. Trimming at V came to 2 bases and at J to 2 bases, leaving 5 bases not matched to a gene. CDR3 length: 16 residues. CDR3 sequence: CASSPVTGYNTGELFF. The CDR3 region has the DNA TGTGCCAGCTCACCAGTGACAGGGTACAACACCGGGGAGCTGTTTTTT.

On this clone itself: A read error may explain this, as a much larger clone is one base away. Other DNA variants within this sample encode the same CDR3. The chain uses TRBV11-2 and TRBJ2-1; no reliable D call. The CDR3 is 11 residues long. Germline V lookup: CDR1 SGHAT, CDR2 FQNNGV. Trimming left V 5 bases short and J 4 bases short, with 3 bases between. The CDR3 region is CASSPYNEQFF. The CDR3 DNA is TGTGCCAGCAGCCCTTACAATGAGCAGTTCTTC.

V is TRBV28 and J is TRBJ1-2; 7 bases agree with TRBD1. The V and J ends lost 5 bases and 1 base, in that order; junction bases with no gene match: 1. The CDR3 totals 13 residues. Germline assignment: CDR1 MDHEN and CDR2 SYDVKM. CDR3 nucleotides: TGTGCCAGCAGTGGGACAGTTAACTATGGCTACACCTTC. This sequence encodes CASSGTVNYGYTF.

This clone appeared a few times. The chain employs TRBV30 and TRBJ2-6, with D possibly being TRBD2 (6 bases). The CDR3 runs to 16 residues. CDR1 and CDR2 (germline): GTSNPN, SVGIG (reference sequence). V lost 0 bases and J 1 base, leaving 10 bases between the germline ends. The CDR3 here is CAWSVPGGSGANVLTF. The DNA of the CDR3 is TGTGCCTGGAGTGTACCCGGGGGTTCTGGGGCCAACGTCCTGACTTTC.

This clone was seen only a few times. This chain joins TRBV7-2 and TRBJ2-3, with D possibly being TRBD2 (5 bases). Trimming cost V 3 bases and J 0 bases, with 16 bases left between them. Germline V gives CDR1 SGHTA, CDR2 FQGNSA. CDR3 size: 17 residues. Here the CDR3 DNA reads TGTGCCAGCAGCTTGAGCCCGGGATCCCTTAGCACAGATACGCAGTATTTT. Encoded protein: CASSLSPGSLSTDTQYF. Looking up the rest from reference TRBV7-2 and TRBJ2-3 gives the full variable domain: GAGVSQSPSNKVTEKGKDVELRCDPISGHTALYWYRQSLGQGLEFLIYFQGNSAPDKSGLPSDRFSAERTGGSVSTLTIQRTQQEDSAVYLCASSLSPGSLSTDTQYFGPGTRLTVL.

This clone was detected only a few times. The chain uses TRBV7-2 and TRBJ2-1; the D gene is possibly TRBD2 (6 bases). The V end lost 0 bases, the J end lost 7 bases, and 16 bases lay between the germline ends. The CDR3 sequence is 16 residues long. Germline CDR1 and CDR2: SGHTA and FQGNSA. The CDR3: CASSLALTGVDNEQFF. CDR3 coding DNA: TGTGCCAGCAGCTTAGCGCTTACGGGGGTAGATAATGAGCAGTTCTTC.

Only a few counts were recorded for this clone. The CDR3 sequence is CASSQQKAGSGEQYF. The CDR3 nucleotides are TGCGCCAGCAGCCAACAAAAGGCAGGATCAGGAGAGCAGTACTTC. The chain combines TRBV4-3 with TRBJ2-7; D is uncertain. Trimming took 2 bases from V and 7 from J, leaving 18 bases between them. Germline V CDR1 and CDR2: LGHNA, YSLEER. The CDR3 totals 15 residues.

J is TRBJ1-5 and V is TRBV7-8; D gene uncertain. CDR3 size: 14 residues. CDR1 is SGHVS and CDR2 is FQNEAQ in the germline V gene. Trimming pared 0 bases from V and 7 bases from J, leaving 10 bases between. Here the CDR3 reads CASSLAMAAQPQHF. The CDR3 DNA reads TGTGCCAGCAGCTTAGCGATGGCGGCCCAGCCCCAGCATTTT. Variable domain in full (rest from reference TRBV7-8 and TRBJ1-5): GAGVSQSPRYKVAKRGQDVALRCDPISGHVSLFWYQQALGQGPEFLTYFQNEAQLDKSGLPSDRFFAERPEGSVSTLKIQRTQQEDSAVYLCASSLAMAAQPQHFGDGTRLSIL.

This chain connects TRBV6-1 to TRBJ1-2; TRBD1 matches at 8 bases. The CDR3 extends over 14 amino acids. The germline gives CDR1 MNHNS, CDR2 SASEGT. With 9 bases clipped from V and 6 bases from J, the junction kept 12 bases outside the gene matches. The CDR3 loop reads CASLPRTGSDGYTF. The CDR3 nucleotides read TGTGCCAGTCTCCCCCGGACAGGGAGTGATGGCTACACCTTC.

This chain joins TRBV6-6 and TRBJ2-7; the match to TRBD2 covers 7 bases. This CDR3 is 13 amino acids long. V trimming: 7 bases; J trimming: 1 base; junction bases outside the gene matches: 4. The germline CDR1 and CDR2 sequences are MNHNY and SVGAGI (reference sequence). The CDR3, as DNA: TGTGCCAGCACCTCGGGGGGATCCTACGAGCAGTACTTC. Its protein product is CASTSGGSYEQYF.